Each of the 4 T cell receptor beta chains below was sequenced from the same sample in a study of post-analysis software for immune sequencing data. Study findings and constraints: Controls had lower frequencies than patients of five TRBV segments, which included TRBV5-6, TRBV5-1 and TRBV20-1.

Included in the TCR beta cDNA libraries were unique molecular identifiers. One entry per CDR3 protein results from TCRdb running MiXCR on the PCR reads. The repertoire holds around 710,000 distinct CDR3 sequences, about 45% seen once, with roughly 5% in the top ten. For these receptors, no antigen is known. The sequencing sample was made of blood. The source of these receptors is a girl aged 10 to 17 with multiple sclerosis.

The chain carries TRBV29-1 and TRBJ2-1, with 8 bases lining up with TRBD2. Germline V lookup: CDR1 SQVTM, CDR2 ANQGSEA. Trimming took 1 base from V and 0 from J; bases not matched to a gene: 5. The CDR3 loop spans 16 amino acids. The CDR3: CSVEGLATVSYNEQFF. The CDR3 DNA reads TGCAGCGTTGAAGGACTAGCGACCGTCTCCTACAATGAGCAGTTCTTC.

The rearrangement uses TRBV12-3 or TRBV12-4 and TRBJ1-2; 7 positions agree with TRBD1. J was trimmed by 6 bases and V by 3 bases; bases with no gene match: 4. The CDR3 is made up of 13 amino acids. CDR3 loop: CASSFWDSDGYTF. The CDR3 DNA is TGTGCCAGCAGTTTTTGGGACAGCGATGGCTACACCTTC.

J is TRBJ2-5 and V is TRBV27; 13 bases match TRBD2. The V segment lost 5 bases and the J segment 11 bases; nucleotides outside the gene matches: 11. From germline, CDR1 is MNHEY and CDR2 SMNVEV (reference sequence). The CDR3 is 15 residues long. The CDR3 nucleotides read TGTGCCAGCAGTCCGACTAGCGGGAGGAACTACGGGCAGTACTTC. It is translated as CASSPTSGRNYGQYF.

The sample holds a few counts of this clonotype. This chain connects TRBV11-2 to TRBJ2-1; TRBD2 agrees at 10 bases. J was trimmed by 6 bases and V by 6 bases; bases with no gene match: 8. Looked up from germline, CDR1 is SGHAT and CDR2 is FQNNGV. This CDR3 has 15 amino acids. The CDR3 region has the DNA TGTGCCAGCAGGACCGGGACTAGCGTTGGCAATGAGCAGTTCTTC. Protein: CASRTGTSVGNEQFF.